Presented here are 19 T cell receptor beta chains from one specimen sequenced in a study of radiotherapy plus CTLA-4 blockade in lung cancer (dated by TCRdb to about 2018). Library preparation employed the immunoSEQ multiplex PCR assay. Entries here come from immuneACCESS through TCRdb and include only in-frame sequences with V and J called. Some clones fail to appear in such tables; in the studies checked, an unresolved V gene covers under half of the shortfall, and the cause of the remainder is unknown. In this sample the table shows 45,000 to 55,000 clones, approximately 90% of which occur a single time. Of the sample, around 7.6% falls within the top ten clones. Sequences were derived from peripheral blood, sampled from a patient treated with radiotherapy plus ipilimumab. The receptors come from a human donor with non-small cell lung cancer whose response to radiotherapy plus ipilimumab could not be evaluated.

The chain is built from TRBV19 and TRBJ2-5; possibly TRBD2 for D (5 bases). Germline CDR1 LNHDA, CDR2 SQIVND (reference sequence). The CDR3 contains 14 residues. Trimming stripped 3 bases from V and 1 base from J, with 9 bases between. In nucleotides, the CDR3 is TGTGCCAGTAGTATTCCGGGGTCCCAAGAGACCCAGTACTTC. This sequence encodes CASSIPGSQETQYF.

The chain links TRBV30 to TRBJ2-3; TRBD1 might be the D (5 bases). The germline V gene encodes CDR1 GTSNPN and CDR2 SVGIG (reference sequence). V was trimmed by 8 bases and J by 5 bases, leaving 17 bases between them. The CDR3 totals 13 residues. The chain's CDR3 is CAQRGGLGDTQYF. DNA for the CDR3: TGTGCCCAAAGGGGTGGGTTGGGAGATACGCAGTATTTT.

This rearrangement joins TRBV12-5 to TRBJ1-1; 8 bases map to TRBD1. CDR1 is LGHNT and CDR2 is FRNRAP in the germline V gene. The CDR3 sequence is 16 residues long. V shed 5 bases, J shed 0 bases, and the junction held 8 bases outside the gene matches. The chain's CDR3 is CASGNGQGGVNTEAFF. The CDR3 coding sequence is TGTGCTAGTGGTAACGGACAGGGTGGGGTGAACACTGAAGCTTTCTTT.

The CDR3 bases are TGTGCCAGCAGACTACAGGGATCCCCTGAAGCTTTCTTT. It is translated as CASRLQGSPEAFF. The chain joins TRBV28 to TRBJ1-1, with TRBD1 as a possible D gene (6 bases). CDR1 is MDHEN and CDR2 is SYDVKM in the germline V gene. V was cut by 6 bases and J by 6 bases, with 14 bases left in between. The CDR3 is 13 amino acids.

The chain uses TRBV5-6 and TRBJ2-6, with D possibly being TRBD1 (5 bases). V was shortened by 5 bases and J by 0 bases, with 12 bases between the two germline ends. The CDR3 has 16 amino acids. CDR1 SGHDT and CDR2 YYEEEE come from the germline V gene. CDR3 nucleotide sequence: TGTGCCAGCAGTTGGTCAGGGTTCTCTGGGGCCAACGTCCTGACTTTC. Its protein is CASSWSGFSGANVLTF.

CDR3 sequence reads: CATSYDRANSPLHF. CDR3 in DNA: TGTGCCACCAGCTATGACAGGGCCAATTCACCCCTCCACTTT. The rearrangement joins TRBV15 to TRBJ1-6; 7 nucleotides agree with TRBD1. The germline gives CDR1 LNHNV, CDR2 YYDKDF (reference sequence). V dropped 5 bases and J dropped 7; count of bases not matched to a gene: 5. This CDR3 contains 14 residues.

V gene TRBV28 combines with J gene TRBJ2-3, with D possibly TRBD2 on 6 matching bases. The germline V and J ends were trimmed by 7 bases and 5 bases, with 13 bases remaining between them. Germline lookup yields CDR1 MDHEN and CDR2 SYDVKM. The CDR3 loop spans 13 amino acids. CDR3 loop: CASKAGFLDTQYF. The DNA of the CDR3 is TGTGCCAGCAAGGCGGGATTCCTAGATACGCAGTATTTT.

The CDR3 DNA reads as TGTGCCAGCAGCTCCCTCGGACAGGGACGGTACAATGAGCAGTTCTTC. It yields the protein CASSSLGQGRYNEQFF. This sequence joins TRBV7-8 and TRBJ2-1, with TRBD1 matching 8 bases. Germline CDR1 reads SGHVS; CDR2 reads FQNEAQ. This CDR3 comprises 16 residues. The V gene end was trimmed by 4 bases and the J gene end by 4 bases; junction bases not matched to a gene: 9.

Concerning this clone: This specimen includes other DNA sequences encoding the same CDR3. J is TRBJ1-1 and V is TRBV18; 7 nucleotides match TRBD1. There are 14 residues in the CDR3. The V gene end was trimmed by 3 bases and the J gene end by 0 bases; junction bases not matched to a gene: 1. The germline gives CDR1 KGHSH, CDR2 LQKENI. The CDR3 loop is CASSPDRVNTEAFF. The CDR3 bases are TGTGCCAGCTCACCCGACAGGGTGAACACTGAAGCTTTCTTT. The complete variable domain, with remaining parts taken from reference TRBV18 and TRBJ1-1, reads NAGVMQNPRHLVRRRGQEARLRCSPMKGHSHVYWYRQLPEEGLKFMVYLQKENIIDESGMPKERFSAEFPKEGPSILRIQQVVRGDSAAYFCASSPDRVNTEAFFGQGTRLTVV.

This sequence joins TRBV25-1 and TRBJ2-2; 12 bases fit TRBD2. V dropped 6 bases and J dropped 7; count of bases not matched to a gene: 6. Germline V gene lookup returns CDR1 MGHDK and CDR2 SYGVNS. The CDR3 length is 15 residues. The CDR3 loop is CASRTSGSLGGELFF. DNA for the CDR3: TGTGCCAGCAGGACTAGCGGGAGTCTTGGCGGGGAGCTGTTTTTT.

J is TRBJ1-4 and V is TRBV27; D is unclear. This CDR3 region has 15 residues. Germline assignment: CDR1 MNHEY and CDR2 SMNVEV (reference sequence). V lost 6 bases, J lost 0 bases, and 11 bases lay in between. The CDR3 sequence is CASSPTHPTNEKLFF. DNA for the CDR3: TGTGCCAGCAGCCCTACCCATCCAACTAATGAAAAACTGTTTTTT.

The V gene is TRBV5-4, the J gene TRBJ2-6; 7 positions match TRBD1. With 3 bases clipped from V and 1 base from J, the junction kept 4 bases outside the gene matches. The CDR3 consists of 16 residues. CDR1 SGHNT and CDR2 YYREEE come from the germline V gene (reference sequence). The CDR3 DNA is TGTGCCAGCAGCTCGGAACAGGGGTCTGGGGCCAACGTCCTGACTTTC. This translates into CASSSEQGSGANVLTF.

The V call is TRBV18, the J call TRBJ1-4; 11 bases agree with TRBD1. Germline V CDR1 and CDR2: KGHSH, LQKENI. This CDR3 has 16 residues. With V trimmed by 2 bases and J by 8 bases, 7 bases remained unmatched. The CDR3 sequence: CASSPLRDRGNEKLFF. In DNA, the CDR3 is TGTGCCAGCTCACCATTACGGGACAGGGGGAACGAAAAACTGTTTTTT.

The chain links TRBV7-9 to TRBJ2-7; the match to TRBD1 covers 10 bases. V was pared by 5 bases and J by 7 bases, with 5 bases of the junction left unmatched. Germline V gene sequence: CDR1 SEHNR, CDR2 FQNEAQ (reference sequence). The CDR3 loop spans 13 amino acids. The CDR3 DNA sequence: TGTGCCAGCAGCACGGGACAGGGGAGTGAGCAGTACTTC. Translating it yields CASSTGQGSEQYF.

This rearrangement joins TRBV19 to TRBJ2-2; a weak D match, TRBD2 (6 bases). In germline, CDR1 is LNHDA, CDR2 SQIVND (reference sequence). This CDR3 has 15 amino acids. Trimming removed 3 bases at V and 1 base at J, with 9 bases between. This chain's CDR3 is CASSMEGRNTGELFF. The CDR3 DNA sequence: TGTGCCAGTAGTATGGAGGGACGGAACACCGGGGAGCTGTTTTTT.

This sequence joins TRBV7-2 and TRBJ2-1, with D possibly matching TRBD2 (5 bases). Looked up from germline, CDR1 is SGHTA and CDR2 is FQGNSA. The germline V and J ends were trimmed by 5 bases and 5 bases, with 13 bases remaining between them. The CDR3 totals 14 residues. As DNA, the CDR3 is TGTGCCAGCAGCCCCGCAACTAGGAACAATGAGCAGTTCTTC. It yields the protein CASSPATRNNEQFF.

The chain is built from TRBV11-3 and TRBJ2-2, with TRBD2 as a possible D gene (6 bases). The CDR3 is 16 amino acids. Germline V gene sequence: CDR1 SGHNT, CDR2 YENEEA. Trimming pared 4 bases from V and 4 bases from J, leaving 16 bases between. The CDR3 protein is CASSSQGGVRTGELFF. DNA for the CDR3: TGTGCCAGCAGCTCCCAGGGCGGGGTACGCACCGGGGAGCTGTTTTTT.

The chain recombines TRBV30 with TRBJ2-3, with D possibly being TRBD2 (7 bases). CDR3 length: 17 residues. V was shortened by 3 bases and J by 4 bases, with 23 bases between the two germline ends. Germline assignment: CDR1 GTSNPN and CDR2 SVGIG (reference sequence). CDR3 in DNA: TGTGCCTGGAGGACGCACATGGGGGGGGGCTGGCCAGATACGCAGTATTTT. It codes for CAWRTHMGGGWPDTQYF.

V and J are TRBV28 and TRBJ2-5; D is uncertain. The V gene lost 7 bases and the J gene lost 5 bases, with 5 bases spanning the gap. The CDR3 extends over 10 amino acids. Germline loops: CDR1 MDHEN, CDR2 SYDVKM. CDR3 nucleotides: TGTGCCAGCAAGGAGGAGACCCAGTACTTC. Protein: CASKEETQYF.